This paragraph covers one TCR beta chain sequence. No antigen is known for it. The data stem from a study of T cell responses to AZD1222 COVID-19 vaccine. The germline CDR1 and CDR2 sequences are MGHRA and YSYEKL. This CDR3 comprises 15 residues. J was trimmed by 6 bases and V by 0 bases; bases with no gene match: 4. Overall study results and limits: Reports indicate that nearly half of spike-specific TCRs are directed at unmutated variant regions. Regions 160-218 and 743-854 dominated among vaccine-associated CD4 TCRs spanning spike.

The protocol was immunoSEQ multiplex PCR, while the TCRdb copy is restricted to in-frame clones and leaves out a portion. The top ten clones hold approximately 15% of a sample with some 66,000 clones, approximately 84% of them seen once. The receptor's source is an adult in good health. The V call is TRBV4-1, the J call TRBJ1-4; TRBD1 aligns across 7 bases. Sequenced here: peripheral blood, sampled on day 0 of AZD1222 vaccination. The CDR3 coding sequence is TGCGCCAGCAGCCAAGATCACAGGGGTCATGAAAAACTGTTTTTT. Protein: CASSQDHRGHEKLFF.